Detailed here is one TCR beta chain. The read halts 3 residues ahead of the CDR3 end, with the missing end drawn from the germline J gene. The data were obtained in a study of T cells in women clearing cervical HPV infection. CDR3 size: 14 residues. CDR1 is LGHNT, CDR2 FRNRAP, per germline. The V end was cut by 5 bases, the J end by 6 bases, with 16 bases between. This table comes from immunoSEQ multiplex PCR, and its TCRdb copy is limited to in-frame clones, with some not included. The sample table sets out 25,000 to 35,000 clones. The receptor was isolated from a woman between 18 and 70 years old with a cervical HPV16 infection that either progressed to CIN3+ or cleared (not recorded which). V is TRBV12-5 and J is TRBJ1-2; possible D gene TRBD1, 5 bases. Sequencing was performed on blood buffy coat. CDR3 DNA (partial): TGTGCTAGTGGTCCGTCCTGGGGCGCGGATGGC. It translates to CASGPSWGADG. The complete CDR3 protein is CASGPSWGADGYTF.